This T cell receptor beta chain was found in a study of response to subunit inactivated influenza vaccine. CDR1 and CDR2 (germline): LNHNV, YYDKDF (reference sequence). The CDR3 loop spans 15 amino acids. Trimming left V 0 bases short and J 8 bases short, with 13 bases between. General study points: That few new T cells are recruited by each seasonal influenza vaccination was the authors' suggestion.

This clonotype has at least ten counts. Its antigen is as yet unknown. Via MiXCR, TCRdb re-called the RT-PCR reads, giving one row per CDR3 protein. Among hundreds of thousands of distinct CDR3 sequences listed, approximately 15% were seen once. The chain has TRBV15 and TRBJ1-4; D may be TRBD1 (6 bases). Sample: PBMCs from blood, taken less than 15 days before vaccination. This receptor was taken from a man aged 45-60 years who received an inactivated influenza vaccine. CDR3 sequence (DNA): TGTGCCACCAGCAGAGATCACCAGGGGTTCGAAAAACTGTTTTTT. Its translation: CATSRDHQGFEKLFF.